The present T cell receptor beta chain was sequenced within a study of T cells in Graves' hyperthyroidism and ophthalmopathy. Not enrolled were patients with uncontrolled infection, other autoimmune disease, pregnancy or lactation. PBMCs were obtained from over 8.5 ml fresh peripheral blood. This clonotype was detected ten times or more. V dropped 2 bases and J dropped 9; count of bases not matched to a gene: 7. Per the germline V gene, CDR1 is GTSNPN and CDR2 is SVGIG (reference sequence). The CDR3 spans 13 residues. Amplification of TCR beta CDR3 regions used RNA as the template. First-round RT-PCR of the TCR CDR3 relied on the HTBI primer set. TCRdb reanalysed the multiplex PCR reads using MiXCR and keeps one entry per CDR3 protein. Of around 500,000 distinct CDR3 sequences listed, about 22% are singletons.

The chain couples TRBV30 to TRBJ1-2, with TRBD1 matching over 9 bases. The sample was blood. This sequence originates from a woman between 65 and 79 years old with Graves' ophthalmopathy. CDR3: CAWSPRGQGSYTF. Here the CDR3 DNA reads TGTGCCTGGAGTCCAAGGGGACAGGGTAGCTACACCTTC.